Listed below are T cell receptor beta chains from one sample, sequenced in a study of blood T cell repertoires in COVID-19. The repertoire was sequenced with immunoSEQ multiplex PCR; TCRdb's copy has only in-frame clones and lacks some. The data show about 180,000 clones, with less than 90% seen just once and 6.5% to 8.5% held by the top ten. Sequences were obtained from peripheral blood. These receptors came from a woman aged 70 to 79 with COVID-19, enrolled during active disease. Both conserved end residues are part of each CDR3.

CASSRTGGDPEGPNYGYTF	TRBV5-1
CASSIRQTLLNTEAFF	TRBV19
CSASYGTGDNSPLHF	TRBV20-1
CASSQDWAGTSGSKETQYF	TRBV4-3
CASSGQPSGNTIYF	TRBV25-1
CASSLELPSTDTQYF	TRBV7-2
CASSEGRSLVYEQYF	TRBV19
CASSYSKQGETQYF	TRBV6-6
CASSLEGQGSNQPQHF	TRBV5-1
CASSLGTGGFYEQYF	TRBV7-8
CATSFPGGGVNTEAFF	TRBV15
CASSIRAGTSGNEQFF	TRBV19
CASSVGDITDTQYF	TRBV5-1
CASRTSGTQETQYF	TRBV6-6
CAWANRGQQPQHF	TRBV30
CASSLPGQGTGEQFF	TRBV7-3
CASTPLGRAFYGYTF	TRBV7-9
CASSLDGNYGYTF	TRBV5-4
CASSLLGQYSGNTIYF	TRBV7-8
CASRDSLNQPQHF	TRBV7-2
CANITLELTGMGGVYGYTF	TRBV19
CASSYGQGPYNEQFF	TRBV6-2/TRBV6-3
CASSSHGLGAGGTDTQYF	TRBV28
CASSILGTGGYEQYF	TRBV19
CASSPPGGRATDTQYF	TRBV28
CASSLTQQGFSYNSPLHF	TRBV5-1
CASSLTQGLYEQYF	TRBV7-9
CASSIEETGTYEQYF	TRBV19
CASSYLATLNTEAFF	TRBV2
CASRTNTGELFF	TRBV28
CASTRTRDSRRLTNFNYGYTF	TRBV5-1
CASSSDRGIADTQYF	TRBV5-8
CASSSRGGGTEAFF	TRBV7-9
CASSETVTTIYGYTF	TRBV5-1
CASSIGRGSDTQYF	TRBV5-1
CASSLTPNTEAFF	TRBV7-7
CASSQEAGPGRSSYEQYF	TRBV4-3
CASSHGTANNYGYTF	TRBV4-1
CASSGDGTNQPQHF	TRBV6-5
CASSHIAGGNEQYF	TRBV2
CAISESGSGSPLHF	TRBV10-3
CSVASSGREQYF	TRBV29-1
CAWSFSARNTDTQYF	TRBV30
CASSLSRDTNTEAFF	TRBV18
CASSQAVSRPQETQYF	TRBV5-4